This TCR beta chain comes out of a study of OX40 agonist ivuxolimab in advanced cancers. The protocol was immunoSEQ multiplex PCR, while the TCRdb copy is restricted to in-frame clones and leaves out a portion. The data show 65,000 to 80,000 clones, 84% seen once. Prior autoimmune disease or systemic immunosuppression barred patients. The sampling schedule covered blood at baseline, cycle 4 day 1, and cycle 7 day 1. The receptor was isolated from an adult with an advanced solid tumor such as melanoma, head and neck, liver or kidney cancer. The sequencing used CD4+ or CD8+ T cells sorted from blood, collected in a trial of the OX40 agonist ivuxolimab.

CDR3 region: CASQGGGASGNTIYF. The CDR3 DNA is TGTGCCAGCCAGGGTGGGGGGGCCTCTGGAAACACCATATATTTT. The chain uses TRBV5-6 and TRBJ1-3, with TRBD1 as a possible D gene (6 bases). CDR1 and CDR2 (germline): SGHDT, YYEEEE. Between the trimmed V and J ends, which lost 7 bases and 0 bases, there was a span of 14 bases. This CDR3 region has 15 residues.